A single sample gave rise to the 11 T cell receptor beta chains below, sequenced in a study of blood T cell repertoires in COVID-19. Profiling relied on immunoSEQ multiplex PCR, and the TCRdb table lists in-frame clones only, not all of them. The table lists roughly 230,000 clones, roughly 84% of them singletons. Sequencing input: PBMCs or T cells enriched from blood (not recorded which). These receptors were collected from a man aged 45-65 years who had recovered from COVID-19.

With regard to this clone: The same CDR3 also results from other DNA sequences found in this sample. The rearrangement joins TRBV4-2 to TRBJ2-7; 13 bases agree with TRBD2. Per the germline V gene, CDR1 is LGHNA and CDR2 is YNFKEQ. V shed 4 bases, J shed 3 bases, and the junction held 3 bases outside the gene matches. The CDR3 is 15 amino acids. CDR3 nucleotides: TGTGCCAGCAGCCCCCGGACTAGCGGGGGCTACGAGCAGTACTTC. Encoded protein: CASSPRTSGGYEQYF.

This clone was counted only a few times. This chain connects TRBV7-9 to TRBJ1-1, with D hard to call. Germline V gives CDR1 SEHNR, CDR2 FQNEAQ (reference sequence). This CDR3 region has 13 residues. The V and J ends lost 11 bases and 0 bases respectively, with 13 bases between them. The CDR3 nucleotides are TGTGCCGTAAAGGGAGATTTGAACACTGAAGCTTTCTTT. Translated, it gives CAVKGDLNTEAFF.

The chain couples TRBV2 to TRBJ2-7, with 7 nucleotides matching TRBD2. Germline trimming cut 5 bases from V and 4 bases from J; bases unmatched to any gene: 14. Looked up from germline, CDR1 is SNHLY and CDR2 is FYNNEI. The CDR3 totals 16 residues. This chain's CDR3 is CASSPNAWTSKYEQYF. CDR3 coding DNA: TGTGCCAGCAGTCCCAACGCTTGGACTAGTAAGTACGAGCAGTACTTC.

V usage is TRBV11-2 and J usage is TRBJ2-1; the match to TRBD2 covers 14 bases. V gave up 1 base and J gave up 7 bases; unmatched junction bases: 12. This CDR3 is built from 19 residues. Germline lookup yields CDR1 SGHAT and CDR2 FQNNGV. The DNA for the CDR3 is TGTGCCAGCAGCTTAGGTAAGATCCCGACTAGCGGGAGGGATAATGAGCAGTTCTTC. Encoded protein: CASSLGKIPTSGRDNEQFF. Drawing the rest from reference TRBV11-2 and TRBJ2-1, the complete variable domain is EAGVAQSPRYKIIEKRQSVAFWCNPISGHATLYWYQQILGQGPKLLIQFQNNGVVDDSQLPKDRFSAERLKGVDSTLKIQPAKLEDSAVYLCASSLGKIPTSGRDNEQFFGPGTRLTVL.

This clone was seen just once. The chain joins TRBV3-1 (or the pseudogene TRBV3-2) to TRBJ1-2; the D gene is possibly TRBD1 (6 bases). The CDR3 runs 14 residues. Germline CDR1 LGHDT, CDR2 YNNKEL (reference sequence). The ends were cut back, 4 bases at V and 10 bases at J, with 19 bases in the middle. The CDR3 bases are TGTGCCAGCAGCCCAGAGGTCATAGGACAGCACTACACCTTC. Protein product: CASSPEVIGQHYTF.

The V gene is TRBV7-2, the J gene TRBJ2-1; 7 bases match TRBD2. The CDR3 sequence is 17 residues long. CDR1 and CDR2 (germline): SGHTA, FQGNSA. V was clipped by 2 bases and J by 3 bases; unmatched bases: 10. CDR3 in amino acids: CASSLRRRETDYNEQFF. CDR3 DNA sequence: TGTGCCAGCAGCTTAAGGAGGCGGGAGACCGACTACAATGAGCAGTTCTTC.

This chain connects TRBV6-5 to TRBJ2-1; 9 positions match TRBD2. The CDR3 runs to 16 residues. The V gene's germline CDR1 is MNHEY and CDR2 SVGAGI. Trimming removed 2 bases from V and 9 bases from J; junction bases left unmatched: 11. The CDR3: CASSYGLAGTFSEQFF. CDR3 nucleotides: TGTGCCAGCAGTTACGGCCTAGCGGGAACTTTCAGTGAGCAGTTCTTC.

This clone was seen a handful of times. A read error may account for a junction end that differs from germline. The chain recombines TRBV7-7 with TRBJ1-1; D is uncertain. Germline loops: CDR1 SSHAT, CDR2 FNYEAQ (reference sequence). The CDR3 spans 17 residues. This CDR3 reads CASSLDEPGRWRTEAFF. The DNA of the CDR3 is TGTGCTAGCAGCTTAGACGAGCCGGGGAGGTGGAGGACTGAAGCTTTCTTT.

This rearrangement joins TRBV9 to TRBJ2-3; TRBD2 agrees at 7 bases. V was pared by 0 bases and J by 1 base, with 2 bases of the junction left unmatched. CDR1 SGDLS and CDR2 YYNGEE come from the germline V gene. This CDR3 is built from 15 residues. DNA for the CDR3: TGTGCCAGCAGCGTAGGGGGGGGTCGCACAGATACGCAGTATTTT. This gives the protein CASSVGGGRTDTQYF.

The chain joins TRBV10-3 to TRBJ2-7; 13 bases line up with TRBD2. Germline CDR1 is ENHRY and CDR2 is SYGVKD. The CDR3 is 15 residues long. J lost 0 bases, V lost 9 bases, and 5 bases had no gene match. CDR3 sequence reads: CAMGGLAGSSYEQYF. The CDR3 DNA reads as TGTGCCATGGGGGGACTAGCGGGGAGCTCCTACGAGCAGTACTTC.

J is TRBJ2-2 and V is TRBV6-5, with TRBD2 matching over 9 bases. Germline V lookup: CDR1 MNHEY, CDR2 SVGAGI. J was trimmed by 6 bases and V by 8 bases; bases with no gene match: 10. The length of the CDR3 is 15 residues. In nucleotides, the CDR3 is TGTGCCAGCCTTAACAGACTAGCGGACGCCGGGGAGCTGTTTTTT. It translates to CASLNRLADAGELFF.